This T cell receptor beta chain originates from a study of technical replicates of blood from a handful of donors (TCRdb year 2017). Germline trimming amounts to 4 bases on V and 2 bases on J, with 8 as the count of junction bases outside the gene matches. The CDR3 goes from the cysteine to the phenylalanine over 16 residues. Only CDR3 DNA is held: 48 bases, read in frame from base 1. The germline V gene (reference sequence) sets CDR1 to LNHDA and CDR2 to SQIVND. Remarks on this clone: The target of this receptor is not known. No base qualities exist here, and no much larger clone lies one base off it.

Receptor libraries were prepared by the immunoSEQ multiplex PCR assay. This is the immuneACCESS table as TCRdb keeps it, with only in-frame sequences that have V and J called. A part of the clones is gone; compared with another copy, unresolved V genes explain less than half, and the rest is unexplained. Across this sample there are 70,000 to 95,000 clones, with 94% seen only once. Together, the top ten hold roughly 0.24% of the sample. The sample was T cells isolated from PBMCs. The chain joins TRBV19 to TRBJ2-5; the junction holds 9 bases that match TRBD1. The origin of this receptor is a human donor in good health. CDR3 reads: CASSNRDRVGQETQYF. The nucleotides read TGTGCCAGTAGTAACCGGGACAGGGTAGGGCAAGAGACCCAGTACTTC.